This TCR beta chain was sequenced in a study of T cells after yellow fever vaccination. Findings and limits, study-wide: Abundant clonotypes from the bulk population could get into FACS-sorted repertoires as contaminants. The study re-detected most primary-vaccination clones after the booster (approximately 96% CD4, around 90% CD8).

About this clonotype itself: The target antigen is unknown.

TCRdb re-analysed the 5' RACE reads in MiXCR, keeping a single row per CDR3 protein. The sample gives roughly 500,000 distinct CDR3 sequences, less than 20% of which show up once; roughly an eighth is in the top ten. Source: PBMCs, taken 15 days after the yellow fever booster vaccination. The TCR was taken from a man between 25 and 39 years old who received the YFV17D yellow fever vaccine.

The CDR3 spells CSAPLGTGRTETQYF. The CDR3 DNA sequence: TGCAGTGCTCCGCTGGGCACCGGGAGGACGGAGACCCAGTACTTC. The V gene is TRBV20-1, the J gene TRBJ2-5; 7 nucleotides match TRBD2. Germline CDR1 DFQATT, CDR2 SNEGSKA (reference sequence). This CDR3 has 15 residues. J lost 5 bases, V lost 5 bases, and 14 bases had no gene match.